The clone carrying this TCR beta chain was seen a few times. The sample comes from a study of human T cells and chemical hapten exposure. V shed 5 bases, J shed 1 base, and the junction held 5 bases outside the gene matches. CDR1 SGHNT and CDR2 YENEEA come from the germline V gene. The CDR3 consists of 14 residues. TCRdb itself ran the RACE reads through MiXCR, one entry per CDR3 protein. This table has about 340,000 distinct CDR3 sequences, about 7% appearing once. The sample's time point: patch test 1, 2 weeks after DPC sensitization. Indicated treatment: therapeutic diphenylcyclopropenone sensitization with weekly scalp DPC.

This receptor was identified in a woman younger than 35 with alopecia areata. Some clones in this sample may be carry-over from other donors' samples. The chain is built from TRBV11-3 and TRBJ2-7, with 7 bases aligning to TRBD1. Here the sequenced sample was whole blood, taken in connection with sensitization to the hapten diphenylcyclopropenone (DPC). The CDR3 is CASSLRQGSYEQYF. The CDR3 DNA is TGTGCCAGCAGCCTCAGACAGGGATCCTACGAGCAGTACTTC.